This T cell receptor beta chain was obtained from a study of blood T cell repertoires in COVID-19. The overall study: Sample material is recorded as cDNA or gDNA derived from T cells, B-cell-depleted T cells, or PBMCs.

The CDR3 runs 15 residues. Per germline, CDR1 SGHTA and CDR2 FQGTGA. Trimming took 5 bases from V and 9 from J; bases not matched to a gene: 13. In the original workflow: Cell counts per sample came from amplifying reference gene primers. TCRdb keeps only in-frame clones here, not all; method: immunoSEQ multiplex PCR. The V and J calls and clone size were taken over from that table, and D and trimming were inferred from the DNA. Altogether 300,000 to 400,000 clones are present, under 90% being singletons, with the ten largest covering roughly 2.9%. The sequencing sample was made of peripheral blood. The receptor's source is a woman between 25 and 40 years old with COVID-19, enrolled during active disease. The chain combines TRBV7-3 with TRBJ1-1, with TRBD1 matching over 9 bases. The CDR3 DNA sequence: TGTGCCAGCAGCGCATTACCTCCGGGACAGGGTAAAGCTTTCTTT. Translating gives CASSALPPGQGKAFF. Combining the CDR3 with reference TRBV7-3 and TRBJ1-1 gives the whole variable domain GAGVSQTPSNKVTEKGKYVELRCDPISGHTALYWYRQSLGQGPEFLIYFQGTGAADDSGLPNDRFFAVRPEGSVSTLKIQRTERGDSAVYLCASSALPPGQGKAFFGQGTRLTVV.